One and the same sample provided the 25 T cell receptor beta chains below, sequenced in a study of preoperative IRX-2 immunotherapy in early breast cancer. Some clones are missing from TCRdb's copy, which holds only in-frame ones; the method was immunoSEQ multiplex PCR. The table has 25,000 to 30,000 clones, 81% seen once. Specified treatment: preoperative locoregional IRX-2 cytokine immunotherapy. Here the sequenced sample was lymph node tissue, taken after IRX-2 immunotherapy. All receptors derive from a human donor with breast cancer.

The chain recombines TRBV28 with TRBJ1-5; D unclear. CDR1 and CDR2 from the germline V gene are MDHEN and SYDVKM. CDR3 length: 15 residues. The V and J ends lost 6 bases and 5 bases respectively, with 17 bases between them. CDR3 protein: CASSSPPGVDQPQHF. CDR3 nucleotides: TGTGCCAGCAGCTCGCCCCCCGGCGTCGATCAGCCCCAGCATTTT.

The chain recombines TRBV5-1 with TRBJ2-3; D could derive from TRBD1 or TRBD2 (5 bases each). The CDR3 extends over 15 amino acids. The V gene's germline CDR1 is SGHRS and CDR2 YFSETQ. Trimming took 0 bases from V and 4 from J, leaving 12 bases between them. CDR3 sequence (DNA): TGCGCCAGCAGCTTGGAGGGGAGAGTTGCAGATACGCAGTATTTT. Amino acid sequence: CASSLEGRVADTQYF.

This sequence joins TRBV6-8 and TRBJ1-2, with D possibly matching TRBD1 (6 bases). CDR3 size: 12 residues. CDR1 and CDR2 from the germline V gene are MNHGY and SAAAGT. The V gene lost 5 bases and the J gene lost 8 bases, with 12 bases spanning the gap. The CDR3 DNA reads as TGTGCCAGCAGTGAGTCAGGGGACGGCTACACCTTC. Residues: CASSESGDGYTF.

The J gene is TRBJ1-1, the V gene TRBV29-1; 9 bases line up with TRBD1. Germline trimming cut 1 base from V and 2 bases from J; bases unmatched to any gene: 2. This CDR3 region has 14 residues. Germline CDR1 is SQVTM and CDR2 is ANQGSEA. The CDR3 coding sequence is TGCAGCGTTGAAGGGGACAGGGCAAACACTGAAGCTTTCTTT. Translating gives CSVEGDRANTEAFF.

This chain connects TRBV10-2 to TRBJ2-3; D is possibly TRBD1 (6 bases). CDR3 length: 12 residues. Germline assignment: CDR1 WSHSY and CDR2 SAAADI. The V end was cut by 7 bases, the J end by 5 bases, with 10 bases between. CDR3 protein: CASNQQGDTQYF. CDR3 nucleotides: TGCGCCAGCAACCAACAGGGAGATACGCAGTATTTT.

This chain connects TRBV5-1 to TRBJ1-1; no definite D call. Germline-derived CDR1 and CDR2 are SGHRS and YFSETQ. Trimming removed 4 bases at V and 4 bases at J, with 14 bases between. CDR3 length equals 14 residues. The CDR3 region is CASSPGGAGTEAFF. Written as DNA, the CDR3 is TGCGCCAGCAGCCCGGGAGGAGCAGGCACTGAAGCTTTCTTT.

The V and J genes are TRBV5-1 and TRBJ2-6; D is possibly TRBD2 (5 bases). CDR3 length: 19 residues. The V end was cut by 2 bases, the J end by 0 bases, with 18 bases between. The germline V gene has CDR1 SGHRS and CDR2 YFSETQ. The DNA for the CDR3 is TGCGCCAGCAGCTTTTTCGCTAGCACAAAAAGCTCTGGGGCCAACGTCCTGACTTTC. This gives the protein CASSFFASTKSSGANVLTF.

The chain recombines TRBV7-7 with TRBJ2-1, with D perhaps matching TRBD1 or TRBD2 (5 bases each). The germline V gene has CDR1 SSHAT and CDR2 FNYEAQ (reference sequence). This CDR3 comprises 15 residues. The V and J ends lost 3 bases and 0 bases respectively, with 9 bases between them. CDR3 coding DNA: TGTGCCAGCAGCTTCGGGGCAGACTCCTACAATGAGCAGTTCTTC. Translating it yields CASSFGADSYNEQFF.

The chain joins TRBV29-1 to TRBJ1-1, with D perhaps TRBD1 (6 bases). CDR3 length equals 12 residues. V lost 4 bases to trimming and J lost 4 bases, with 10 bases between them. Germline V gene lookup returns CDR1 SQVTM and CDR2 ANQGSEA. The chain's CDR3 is CSVVGGGTEAFF. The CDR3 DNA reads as TGCAGCGTTGTGGGAGGGGGCACTGAAGCTTTCTTT.

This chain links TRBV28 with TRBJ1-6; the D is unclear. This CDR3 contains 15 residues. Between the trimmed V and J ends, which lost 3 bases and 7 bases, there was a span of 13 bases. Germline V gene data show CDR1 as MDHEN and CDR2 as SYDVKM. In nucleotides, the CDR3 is TGTGCCAGCAGTTTTACGGCAGGAGGAAATTCACCCCTCCACTTT. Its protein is CASSFTAGGNSPLHF. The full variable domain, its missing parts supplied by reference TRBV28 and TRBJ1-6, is DVKVTQSSRYLVKRTGEKVFLECVQDMDHENMFWYRQDPGLGLRLIYFSYDVKMKEKGDIPEGYSVSREKKERFSLILESASTNQTSMYLCASSFTAGGNSPLHFGNGTRLTVT.

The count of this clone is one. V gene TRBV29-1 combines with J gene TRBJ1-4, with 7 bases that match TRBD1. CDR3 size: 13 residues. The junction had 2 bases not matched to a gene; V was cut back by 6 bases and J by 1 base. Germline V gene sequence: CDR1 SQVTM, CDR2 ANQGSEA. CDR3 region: CSVRDRTNEKLFF. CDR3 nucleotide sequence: TGCAGCGTCCGGGACAGAACTAATGAAAAACTGTTTTTT.

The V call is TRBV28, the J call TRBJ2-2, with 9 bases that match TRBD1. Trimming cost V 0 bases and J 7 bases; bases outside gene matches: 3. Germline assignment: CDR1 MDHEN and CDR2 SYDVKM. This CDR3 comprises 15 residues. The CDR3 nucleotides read TGTGCCAGCAGTTTATGGGGACAGGGTTTCGGGGAGCTGTTTTTT. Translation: CASSLWGQGFGELFF.

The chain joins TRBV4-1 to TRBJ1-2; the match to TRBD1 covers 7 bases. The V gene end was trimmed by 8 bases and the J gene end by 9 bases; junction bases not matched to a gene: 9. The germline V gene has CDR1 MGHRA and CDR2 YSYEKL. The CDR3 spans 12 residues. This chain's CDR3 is CASSRQGRSYTF. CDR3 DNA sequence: TGCGCCAGCTCCCGACAGGGTCGGAGCTACACCTTC.

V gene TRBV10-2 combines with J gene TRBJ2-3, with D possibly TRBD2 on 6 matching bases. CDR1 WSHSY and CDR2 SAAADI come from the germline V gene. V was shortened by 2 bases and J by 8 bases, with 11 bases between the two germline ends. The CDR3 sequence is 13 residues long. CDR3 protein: CASSEGGKGTQYF. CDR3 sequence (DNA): TGCGCCAGCAGTGAGGGAGGGAAAGGTACGCAGTATTTT.

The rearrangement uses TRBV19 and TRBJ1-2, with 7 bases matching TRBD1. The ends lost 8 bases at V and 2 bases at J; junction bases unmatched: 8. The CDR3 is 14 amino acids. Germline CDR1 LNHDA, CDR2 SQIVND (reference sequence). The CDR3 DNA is TGTGCCAGTCAGAGACAGACAGGGAACTATGGCTACACCTTC. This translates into CASQRQTGNYGYTF.

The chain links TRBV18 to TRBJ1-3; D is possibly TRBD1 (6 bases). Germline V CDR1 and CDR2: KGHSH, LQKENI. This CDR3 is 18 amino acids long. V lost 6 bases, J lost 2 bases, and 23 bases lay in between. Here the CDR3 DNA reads TGTGCCAGCTCCGCCGACCTAAGGGGGAAGAGGACTGGAAACACCATATATTTT. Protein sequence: CASSADLRGKRTGNTIYF. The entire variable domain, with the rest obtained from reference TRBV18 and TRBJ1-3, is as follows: NAGVMQNPRHLVRRRGQEARLRCSPMKGHSHVYWYRQLPEEGLKFMVYLQKENIIDESGMPKERFSAEFPKEGPSILRIQQVVRGDSAAYFCASSADLRGKRTGNTIYFGEGSWLTVV.

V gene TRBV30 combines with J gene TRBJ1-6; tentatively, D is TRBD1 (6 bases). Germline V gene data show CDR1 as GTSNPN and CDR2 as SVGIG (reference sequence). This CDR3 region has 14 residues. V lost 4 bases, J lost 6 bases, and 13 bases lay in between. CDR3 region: CAWNKYRVNSPLHF. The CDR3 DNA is TGTGCCTGGAACAAGTACAGGGTTAATTCACCCCTCCACTTT.

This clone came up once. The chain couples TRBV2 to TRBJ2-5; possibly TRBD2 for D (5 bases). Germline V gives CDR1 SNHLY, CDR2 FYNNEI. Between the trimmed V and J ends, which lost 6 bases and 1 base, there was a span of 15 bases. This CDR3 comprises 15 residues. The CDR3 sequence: CASSMFGLTQETQYF. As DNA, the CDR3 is TGTGCCAGCAGCATGTTTGGACTTACCCAAGAGACCCAGTACTTC.

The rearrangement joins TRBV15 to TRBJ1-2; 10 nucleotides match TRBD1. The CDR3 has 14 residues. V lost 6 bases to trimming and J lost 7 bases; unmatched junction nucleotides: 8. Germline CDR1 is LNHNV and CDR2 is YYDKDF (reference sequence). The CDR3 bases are TGTGCCACCAGATCGACAGGGGGCGCGATTGGCTACACCTTC. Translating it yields CATRSTGGAIGYTF. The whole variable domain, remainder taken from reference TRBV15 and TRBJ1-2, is DAMVIQNPRYQVTQFGKPVTLSCSQTLNHNVMYWYQQKSSQAPKLLFHYYDKDFNNEADTPDNFQSRRPNTSFCFLDIRSPGLGDTAMYLCATRSTGGAIGYTFGSGTRLTVV.

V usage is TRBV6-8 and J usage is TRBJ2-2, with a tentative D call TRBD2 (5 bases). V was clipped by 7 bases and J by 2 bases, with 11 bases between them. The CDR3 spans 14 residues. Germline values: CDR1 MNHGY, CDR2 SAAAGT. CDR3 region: CASKVARNTGELFF. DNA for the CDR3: TGTGCCAGCAAAGTAGCGAGAAACACCGGGGAGCTGTTTTTT.

The chain's CDR3 is CATSRGQGMGGYTF. The CDR3 DNA reads TGTGCCACCAGCAGGGGACAGGGTATGGGTGGCTACACCTTC. The chain carries TRBV15 and TRBJ1-2; TRBD1 matches at 9 bases. The CDR3 length is 14 residues. V shed 3 bases, J shed 7 bases, and the junction held 6 bases outside the gene matches. Germline CDR1 LNHNV, CDR2 YYDKDF (reference sequence).

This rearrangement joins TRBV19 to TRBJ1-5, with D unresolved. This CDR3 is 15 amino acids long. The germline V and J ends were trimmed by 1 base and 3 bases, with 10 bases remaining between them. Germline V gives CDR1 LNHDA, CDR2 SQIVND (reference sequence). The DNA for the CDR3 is TGTGCCAGTAGTATAGTGGGCCGACTCAATCAGCCCCAGCATTTT. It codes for CASSIVGRLNQPQHF.

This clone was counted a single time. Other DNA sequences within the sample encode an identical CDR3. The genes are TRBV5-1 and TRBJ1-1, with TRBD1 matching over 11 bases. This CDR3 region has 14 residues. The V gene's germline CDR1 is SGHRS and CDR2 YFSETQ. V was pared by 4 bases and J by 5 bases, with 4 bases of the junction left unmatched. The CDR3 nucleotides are TGCGCCAGCAGCCCGGGGACAGGGGGAACTGAAGCTTTCTTT. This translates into CASSPGTGGTEAFF.

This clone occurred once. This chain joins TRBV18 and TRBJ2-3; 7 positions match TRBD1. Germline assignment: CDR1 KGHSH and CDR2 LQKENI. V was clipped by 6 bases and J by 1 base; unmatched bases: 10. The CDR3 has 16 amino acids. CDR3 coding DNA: TGTGCCAGCTCTCTCGGACAGGCCGAGCGCACAGATACGCAGTATTTT. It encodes CASSLGQAERTDTQYF.

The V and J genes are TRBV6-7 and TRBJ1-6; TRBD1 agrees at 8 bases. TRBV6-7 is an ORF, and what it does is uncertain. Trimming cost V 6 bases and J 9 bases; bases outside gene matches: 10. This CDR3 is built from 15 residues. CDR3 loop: CASRLAGQGGSPLHF. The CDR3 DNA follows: TGTGCCAGCAGACTTGCCGGACAGGGAGGTTCACCCCTCCACTTT.